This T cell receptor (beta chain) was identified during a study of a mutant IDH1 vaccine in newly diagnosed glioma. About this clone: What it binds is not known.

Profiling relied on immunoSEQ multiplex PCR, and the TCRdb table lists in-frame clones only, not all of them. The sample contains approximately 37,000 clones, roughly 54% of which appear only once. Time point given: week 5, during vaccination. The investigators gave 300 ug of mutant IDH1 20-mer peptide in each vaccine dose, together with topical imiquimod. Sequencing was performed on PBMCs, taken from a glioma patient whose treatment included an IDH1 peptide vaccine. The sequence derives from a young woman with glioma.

CDR3 bases: TGCAGCGCCCTCTTGGCCGGGTCGGGCTATGGCTACACCTTC. Translation gives CSALLAGSGYGYTF. V usage is TRBV29-1 and J usage is TRBJ1-2; D is uncertain. CDR1 and CDR2 (germline): SQVTM, ANQGSEA. CDR3 length: 14 residues. The ends were cut back, 7 bases at V and 4 bases at J, with 19 bases in the middle.